A selection of T cell receptor beta chains follows, all from one sample in a study of cytomegalovirus exposure and HLA in healthy donors. The repertoire was sequenced with immunoSEQ multiplex PCR; TCRdb's copy has only in-frame clones and lacks some. This table holds 90,000 to 100,000 clones, about 80% found once. Material: PBMCs. These TCRs come from a man aged 35-49 years in good health and CMV-seronegative. Each CDR3 is given with its conserved first and last residue. Fields, in order: D gene, J gene, V gene, clone size, CDR3 DNA, CDR3 protein. D genes are given only for firm matches. Some rows mark clone size as missing; the rest say once, few, many or name a class of expanded clone.

TRBD1,TRBJ2-5,TRBV6-5,.,TGTGCCAGCAGTTACAGGGGGCCACAAGAGACCCAGTACTTC,CASSYRGPQETQYF
TRBD2,TRBJ2-1,TRBV5-4,.,TGTGCCAGCACCCCGGGCGGGGGGGCACCCTACAATGAGCAGTTCTTC,CASTPGGGAPYNEQFF
TRBD2,TRBJ2-3,TRBV5-1,.,TGCGCCACCCGGAAAGCGGGAGGGCCTGGCACAGATACGCAGTATTTT,CATRKAGGPGTDTQYF
.,TRBJ2-7,TRBV9,.,TGTGCCAGCAGCGTAGGTGCGGTCTCCTACGAGCAGTACTTC,CASSVGAVSYEQYF
TRBD2,TRBJ2-7,TRBV27,.,TGTGCCAGCAGTTTATCGATCCGGGGGGGGACCTACGAGCAGTACTTC,CASSLSIRGGTYEQYF
.,TRBJ2-1,TRBV4-1,.,TGCGCCAGCAGCTGGCCCCAGGCCCTACACAGCCGCAATGAGCAGTTCTTC,CASSWPQALHSRNEQFF
TRBD1,TRBJ1-2,TRBV30,.,TGTGCCTGGAGCAACAGGGGTGGGGGCTACACCTTC,CAWSNRGGGYTF
TRBD2,TRBJ2-1,TRBV7-9,few,TGTGCCAGCAGCTTAGTCGGGGGGTGGGGGGATGAGCAGTTCTTC,CASSLVGGWGDEQFF
.,TRBJ2-1,TRBV28,.,TGTGCCAGCAGGGTCCCGGGACATCTCGATGAGCAGTTCTTC,CASRVPGHLDEQFF
TRBD1,TRBJ1-5,TRBV28,.,TGTGCCAGCAGTCCTAGACTCGGAGGGGGCCCTTATAGCAATCAGCCCCAGCATTTT,CASSPRLGGGPYSNQPQHF
TRBD1,TRBJ1-4,TRBV19,.,TGTGCCACCACCCGATCCATGGACAGGGAAAAACTGTTTTTT,CATTRSMDREKLFF
TRBD1,TRBJ2-2,TRBV18,.,TGTGCCAGCTCAGGGACAGGTCCTCTCACCGGGGAGCTGTTTTTT,CASSGTGPLTGELFF
TRBD1,TRBJ1-1,TRBV19,.,TGTGCCAGTAGTGTTCAGGGGGCTAGCACTGAAGCTTTCTTT,CASSVQGASTEAFF
.,TRBJ2-1,TRBV9,.,TGTGCCAGCAGCGTAGGTAAGGGGGCCTACAATGAGCAGTTCTTC,CASSVGKGAYNEQFF
TRBD1,TRBJ1-2,TRBV7-9,.,TGTGCCAGCAGCTTAGGACAGGGCGTCGACTATGGCTACACCTTC,CASSLGQGVDYGYTF
TRBD2,TRBJ2-7,TRBV2,.,TGTGCCAGCAGTGGGACTAGCGGGAGGGTGAGGGAGCAGTACTTC,CASSGTSGRVREQYF
TRBD2,TRBJ2-7,TRBV5-4,.,TGTGCCAGCAGTCCCCGGGCAACTAGCGGGACCTACGAGCAGTACTTC,CASSPRATSGTYEQYF
.,TRBJ2-1,TRBV10-3,.,TGTGCCATCAGAAGCCGCTCCTACAATGAGCAGTTCTTC,CAIRSRSYNEQFF
TRBD1,TRBJ1-1,TRBV7-2,few,TGTGCCAGCAGCCGGACAGGGAATGAAGCTTTCTTT,CASSRTGNEAFF
.,TRBJ2-1,TRBV5-6,.,TGTGCCAGCAGCCCTCGGACTAAACGTGAGCAGTTCTTC,CASSPRTKREQFF
.,TRBJ2-1,TRBV28,.,TGTGCCAGCAGTTTCAGGAAAAATAACAATGAGCAGTTCTTC,CASSFRKNNNEQFF
.,TRBJ1-4,TRBV30,.,TGTGCCTGGAAAGGAGGTGAAAAACTGTTTTTT,CAWKGGEKLFF
.,TRBJ2-7,TRBV2,once,TGTGCCACCGAGCAGGGGAGGGGGGGCGCCTACGAGCAGTACTTC,CATEQGRGGAYEQYF
TRBD2,TRBJ2-5,TRBV5-5,.,TGTGCCAGCAGCTTCGCCCCGCGGGGGGCCGGGGAGACCCAGTACTTC,CASSFAPRGAGETQYF
.,TRBJ2-7,TRBV10-1,.,TGCGCCAGCAGTAGAACACAGGGACCCTACGAGCAGTACTTC,CASSRTQGPYEQYF
.,TRBJ1-1,TRBV4-3,once,TGCGCCAGCAGCCAAATGGTCGGCAGCGGCACTGAAGCTTTCTTT,CASSQMVGSGTEAFF
.,TRBJ2-7,TRBV5-6,.,TGTGCCAGCAGCTTGTCACGCCAGGGGTACGAGCAGTACTTC,CASSLSRQGYEQYF